The 10 T cell receptor beta chains given below trace back to one sample, sequenced in a study of cytomegalovirus exposure and HLA in healthy donors. Use of 60 Vbeta and 13 Jbeta primers characterized the PCR. Here immunoSEQ multiplex PCR was the method, and the copy in TCRdb shows in-frame clones only, minus some. In the table there are about 160,000 clones, roughly 72% of which are singletons. Sequencing was performed on PBMCs. The origin of the receptors is a man aged 40-49 years in good health and CMV-seropositive.

The genes are TRBV28 and TRBJ2-5, with D possibly matching TRBD1 (7 bases). Trimming removed 6 bases from V and 3 bases from J, with 23 bases in between. The CDR3 is 17 residues long. Germline CDR1 reads MDHEN; CDR2 reads SYDVKM. The CDR3 DNA sequence: TGTGCCAGCAGCCAGGGGGGAGCGCTAGCCCAGGAAGAGACCCAGTACTTC. Translated: CASSQGGALAQEETQYF.

This rearrangement joins TRBV5-4 to TRBJ2-2; D remains ambiguous. The CDR3 is made up of 16 amino acids. Germline CDR1 is SGHNT and CDR2 is YYREEE (reference sequence). Trimming left V 6 bases short and J 0 bases short, with 15 bases between. The CDR3 loop reads CASMTLAVTNTGELFF. CDR3 in DNA: TGTGCCAGCATGACTTTGGCGGTAACGAACACCGGGGAGCTGTTTTTT.

The chain is built from TRBV27 and TRBJ2-3, with D possibly being TRBD2 (6 bases). The V gene lost 6 bases and the J gene lost 0 bases, with 19 bases spanning the gap. CDR1 and CDR2 from the germline V gene are MNHEY and SMNVEV (reference sequence). CDR3 size: 17 residues. CDR3 in DNA: TGTGCCAGCAGCCGGACGCCCGGGACTTCTAGCACAGATACGCAGTATTTT. This encodes CASSRTPGTSSTDTQYF.

J is TRBJ1-1 and V is TRBV10-3; unclear D gene. V lost 3 bases and J lost 3, with 8 bases in between. Germline V gene lookup returns CDR1 ENHRY and CDR2 SYGVKD. The CDR3 covers 13 residues. For the CDR3, the DNA is TGTGCCATCAGTGATGACGGGGACACTGAAGCTTTCTTT. This codes for CAISDDGDTEAFF.

In its sample, this clone was seen a few times. The rearrangement joins TRBV7-3 to TRBJ2-1; 9 bases align to TRBD1. Trimming removed 5 bases from V and 7 bases from J; junction bases left unmatched: 12. Looked up from germline, CDR1 is SGHTA and CDR2 is FQGTGA. The length of the CDR3 is 16 residues. CDR3 amino acids: CASSPGGGQGKNEQFF. The CDR3 nucleotides are TGTGCCAGCAGCCCCGGTGGGGGACAGGGTAAAAATGAGCAGTTCTTC.

The V and J genes are TRBV18 and TRBJ2-1, with TRBD2 matching 8 bases. Trimming removed 0 bases from V and 9 bases from J; junction bases left unmatched: 10. This CDR3 comprises 16 residues. Germline lookup yields CDR1 KGHSH and CDR2 LQKENI. The CDR3 DNA reads TGTGCCAGCTCACCACCCGGAGTAGCGGGGTGGGGTGAGCAGTTCTTC. Amino acids: CASSPPGVAGWGEQFF.

The chain combines TRBV11-1 with TRBJ1-5; 8 bases map to TRBD1. This CDR3 spans 15 amino acids. CDR1 is SGHAT and CDR2 is FQDESV in the germline V gene (reference sequence). Trimming took 2 bases from V and 5 from J; bases not matched to a gene: 5. The CDR3 protein is CASSLSAGGDQPQHF. CDR3 bases: TGTGCCAGCAGCTTAAGTGCAGGGGGCGATCAGCCCCAGCATTTT.

The genes are TRBV11-3 and TRBJ1-5; D gene unclear. Trimming cost V 4 bases and J 2 bases, with 9 bases left between them. Germline CDR1 is SGHNT and CDR2 is YENEEA. CDR3 length: 14 amino acids. CDR3 sequence: CASSYDCCNQPQHF. The CDR3 DNA sequence: TGTGCCAGCAGCTACGACTGTTGCAATCAGCCCCAGCATTTT.

V gene TRBV6-6 combines with J gene TRBJ1-2, with D tentatively TRBD1 (6 bases). CDR1 is MNHNY and CDR2 is SVGAGI in the germline V gene (reference sequence). The CDR3 is 15 amino acids. The V and J ends lost 4 bases and 2 bases respectively, with 14 bases between them. The CDR3 here is CASSSPLTGNYGYTF. CDR3 nucleotides: TGTGCCAGCAGTTCCCCCCTGACAGGCAACTATGGCTACACCTTC.

The V gene is TRBV7-9, the J gene TRBJ2-3, with 7 bases aligning to TRBD1. The CDR3 runs 16 residues. The germline gives CDR1 SEHNR, CDR2 FQNEAQ (reference sequence). V lost 1 base, J lost 3 bases, and 7 bases stayed unmatched. CDR3 residues: CASSLEGAGGTDTQYF. In nucleotides, the CDR3 is TGTGCCAGCAGCTTAGAGGGGGCAGGGGGAACAGATACGCAGTATTTT.